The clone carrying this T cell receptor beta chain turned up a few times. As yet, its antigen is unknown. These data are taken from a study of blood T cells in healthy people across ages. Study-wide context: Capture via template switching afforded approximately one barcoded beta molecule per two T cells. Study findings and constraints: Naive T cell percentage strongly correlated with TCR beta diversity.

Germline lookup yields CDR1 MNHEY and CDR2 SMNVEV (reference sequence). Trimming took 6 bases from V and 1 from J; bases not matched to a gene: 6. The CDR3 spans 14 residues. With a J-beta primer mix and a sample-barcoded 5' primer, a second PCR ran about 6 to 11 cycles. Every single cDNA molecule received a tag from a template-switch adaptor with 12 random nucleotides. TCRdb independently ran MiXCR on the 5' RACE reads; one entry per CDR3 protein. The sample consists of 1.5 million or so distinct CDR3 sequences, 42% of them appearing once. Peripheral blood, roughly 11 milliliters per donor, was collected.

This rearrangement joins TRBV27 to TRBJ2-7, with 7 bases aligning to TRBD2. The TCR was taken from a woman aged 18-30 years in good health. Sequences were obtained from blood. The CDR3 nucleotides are TGTGCCAGCAGAGAACGAGCGGGGTCCTACGAGCAGTACTTC. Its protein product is CASRERAGSYEQYF.